The entry below gives a single TCR beta chain sequence along with its context. This specimen comes from a study of blood T cell repertoires in COVID-19. The wider study: COVID-19 samples, acute and convalescent, were from the United States, Italy and Spain.

Original processing methods: Amplification with reference gene primers provided the estimates of nucleated cell counts. Only in-frame clones appear in the TCRdb table, and some are missing; sequencing was by immunoSEQ multiplex PCR. That table furnishes V, J and clone size, whereas the DNA furnished D and trimming. The sample holds about 390,000 clones; over 75% are singletons and the top ten take over 2%. Seattle's cohort entered during active infection and was followed longitudinally. This CDR3 contains 14 residues. V shed 6 bases and J 7 bases; nucleotides not matched to a gene: 5. Germline values: CDR1 MNHEY, CDR2 SVGAGI.

This receptor was obtained from a woman aged 60 to 75 with COVID-19, enrolled during active disease. Sequencing input: peripheral blood. V gene TRBV6-5 combines with J gene TRBJ1-4, with 10 bases matching TRBD1. The CDR3 protein is CASRKDRGPEKLFF. The CDR3 DNA reads TGTGCCAGCAGGAAAGACAGGGGGCCTGAAAAACTGTTTTTT.